The text below deals with one TCR beta chain. This CDR3 has 14 residues. The V and J ends lost 2 bases and 7 bases respectively, with 15 bases between them. Germline lookup yields CDR1 MNHEY and CDR2 SVGAGI. This sample is part of a study of OX40 agonist ivuxolimab in advanced cancers. Generated by immunoSEQ multiplex PCR, the TCRdb table keeps only in-frame clones and is missing some. The table includes fewer than 85,000 clones, just over 85% detected once. The chain links TRBV6-5 to TRBJ2-7; D is tentatively TRBD1 or TRBD2 (5 bases each). The clonotype originates from an adult with an advanced solid tumor such as melanoma, head and neck, liver or kidney cancer. The sample here was CD4+ or CD8+ T cells sorted from blood, taken in a trial of the OX40 agonist ivuxolimab. This CDR3 reads CASSYRGRFKEQYF. The CDR3 DNA follows: TGTGCCAGCAGTTACCGGGGCAGGTTCAAGGAGCAGTACTTC.